What follows is one T cell receptor beta chain and its context. There is no known antigen for this receptor. The record originates from a study of cytomegalovirus exposure and HLA in healthy donors (dated 2017 in TCRdb). About the study as a whole: In an earlier analysis of approximately 640 of the donors, 276 Gb of sequence data and 100 million or so unique TCR beta sequences from about 179 million T cells were reported. An early release that covered roughly 600 HLA-typed donors contained 300 to 350 gigabases of sequencing data and 65 million to 100 million unique TCR sequences. Of the roughly 400 genotyped donors, roughly 85% fell in the genetic ancestry cluster associated with self-reported Caucasian donors. The study aimed to test whether cataloging public T cell receptors could reveal signatures of past pathogen exposure. The study used immunosequencing to profile the T cell repertoires of 666 subjects and linked those repertoires to cytomegalovirus serostatus. A separate validation cohort of more than 100 different subjects was used in addition to the roughly 640-subject first cohort. To predict cytomegalovirus infection status, the study brought together high-throughput TCR immunosequencing, statistical association of individual TCRs with disease status, and machine learning. To study patterns of TCR occurrence, a later analysis re-analyzed previously published TCR beta repertoires from under 750 donors and added high-resolution HLA genotyping. In the later analysis, no new phenotypic data were used to find candidate immune exposures; instead, reliance was placed on TCR beta sequences and their occurrence across donors. An earlier analysis of several hundred of the donors applied high-throughput TCR beta sequencing to assess whether each TCR beta V gene segment acted as functional or pseudogenic. Alongside the repertoire data, information on donor age, sex, ethnicity and CMV serostatus was compiled. A later genetic analysis used genome-wide SNP genotypes for about 65% of the roughly 700 donors, treating that subset as a discovery cohort. All discovery cohort repertoires had been generated using a single sequencing platform. Class I and class II HLA loci were covered by the typing at four-digit resolution. Typing coverage varied by locus: about 620-630 donors for A, B, C, DRB1 and DQB1; more than 500 for DQA1; nearly 610 for DPA1; around 490 for DPB1. Four to six DR-DQ haplotypes were handled as single units for association and clustering, since linkage in the cohort was strong. On average, around 230,000 unique TCR beta nucleotide sequences were sequenced per donor among 398 genotyped donors of the cohort, with 15% to 20% of those sequences being non-productive. Broad study findings and their caveats: Cytomegalovirus status was reported to be diagnosed by the classifier with high specificity and sensitivity in both the original and validation cohorts. A later analysis found that TCR association rates varied across HLA loci, with DRB1 alleles showing the most associated TCRs and HLA-C alleles the fewest. In the study, some 160 TCR beta chains were listed as associated with cytomegalovirus. This cohort had only TCR beta chains sequenced, and the lack of alpha or paired-chain data limited which features could be detected. An association between a missense DCLRE1C variant and V-gene and J-gene trimming of TCR beta chains was found in a later genetic analysis and replicated in an independent cohort. The sequencing pipeline was judged likely to have produced a cluster of highly shared sequence variants as a technical artifact. For the cohort, immune exposure information was limited to CMV serostatus. In an earlier analysis of some 500 of the donors, most TCR beta V segments were observed in productive rearrangements about 90% or about 30% of the time, broadly matching IMGT annotations. Three of the identified cytomegalovirus-associated TCR beta chains were confirmed in vitro to be specific for cytomegalovirus antigens. A later analysis found that most CMV-associated TCR beta chains appeared HLA-restricted, with HLA associations seemingly driven largely by CMV exposure. A further reported finding was that TCR beta sequences accurately predicted the HLA-A and HLA-B alleles for most subjects in the first cohort. Because counts were too low, about 18 rarely observed V segments, including chromosome 9 orphons, were excluded from the earlier analysis of some 540 of the donors. In a later analysis, several top co-occurrence clusters were reported to appear linked to parvovirus B19, influenza, CMV and Epstein-Barr virus. HLA typing was unavailable for some donors at each locus, so association tests used only the typed subset. Most TCR sequences were seen in very few donors, while some public TCRs were found in many individuals. Correlated functional status among segregating V segments might be attributable to linkage disequilibrium, but an unknown experimental factor could not be ruled out. A later analysis found that HLA-associated TCR beta chains were more clonally expanded and had lower generation probabilities than equally common non-associated chains. Assigning TCR associations to individual alleles was difficult when HLA alleles, especially DR and DQ, strongly co-occurred. A later analysis associated 16,951 TCR beta sequences with specific HLA alleles at a false discovery rate of 0.05. In a later genetic analysis, fewer N-insertions in productive TCRs were reported among donors in an Asian-associated ancestry cluster than the roughly 700-donor mean. Some IMGT-functional V segments, including TRBV6-2 and TRBV6-3, could not be told apart with the 87-base-pair reads, so those segments were excluded. Presence/absence analyses assumed roughly uniform sequencing depth across donors, an assumption that may not hold. The authors suggested that the approach could potentially be extended to other disease states and immunological phenotypes.

In total, fewer than 750 healthy bone marrow donors made up the cohort. All cohort members were sampled while nominally healthy, although unrecorded immune exposures were likely present. The donor tested CMV seronegative and was one of the 352 seronegative cohort members. A peripheral blood sample was collected from each donor, and TCR beta sequencing was performed on peripheral blood mononuclear cells. Genomic DNA extraction from the blood cell samples was performed with the Qiagen DNeasy Blood Extraction Kit. Receptors were amplified or captured by the immunoSEQ multiplex PCR assay. The multiplex PCR relied on a mix of 60 forward primers for TCR Vbeta segments and 13 reverse primers for TCR Jbeta segments. Amplification of the CDR3 region of rearranged TCR beta genes was performed with a multiplex PCR assay on genomic DNA. On the Illumina HiSeq System, the amplified TCR beta libraries were sequenced as 87-base-pair reads. Turning to the authors' computational methods: Across the 666 repertoires, a later analysis counted some 81 million unique TCR beta chains, roughly 11 million of which were shared by at least two donors. Raw reads were error-corrected and collapsed into unique sequences by a nearest-neighbor algorithm in which closely related sequences were merged to remove PCR and sequencing errors. V, D and J gene segments were assigned by aligning CDR3 sequences to IMGT reference sequences. For a sequence to be retained, at least a six-nucleotide match to both a V gene segment and a J gene segment was required. A rearrangement counted as productive if the CDR3 had no stop codons and remained in frame with V and J, and every other rearrangement counted as non-productive. Following IMGT convention, CDR3 was defined as the stretch from the second conserved V-encoded cysteine to the conserved J-encoded phenylalanine. Sequences without an unambiguous match to a single V gene segment were excluded from the earlier analysis of 500 to 700 of the donors. In an earlier analysis of approximately 560 of the donors, a V segment was called functional when productive rearrangements were above 56.7%, and segregating when the standard deviation between donors exceeded 5%. A statistical classification framework was developed to diagnose cytomegalovirus status using the catalog of TCR beta chain sequences. V and J gene assignment, in a later analysis, came from comparing TCR nucleotide sequences with IMGT/GENE-DB human TR gene sequences. Using the TCRdist pipeline, a later analysis assigned CDR3 sequences along with most-parsimonious VDJ recombination scenarios. A later analysis defined each TCR beta chain by its CDR3 amino acid sequence plus V-gene family, and excluded reads lacking a unique V-gene family. In a later analysis, nearly 600 highly shared, low-generation-probability nucleotide sequences were removed to address suspected cross-contamination and a sequencing artifact. For each public chain, a later analysis derived a clonal expansion index from normalized ranks of inferred template counts within each repertoire. In a later analysis, generation probabilities were computed with a VDJ recombination model fitted to out-of-frame rearrangements, and the resulting probabilities were checked against IGoR. In a later analysis, hypergeometric tests were used to score TCR-TCR, TCR-HLA and TCR-CMV co-occurrence, with a repertoire-size bias correction applied to TCR pairs. In a later analysis, false discovery rates were estimated by permuting HLA or CMV assignments 20 times. In a later analysis, co-occurring TCRs were grouped using DBSCAN, with TCRdist sequence similarity added in when clustering inside HLA-allele-positive subsets. Repertoires with fewer than 30,000 or more than 120,000 public chains, plus five repertoires with anomalous nucleotide sharing, were excluded from co-occurrence clustering. The source is immuneACCESS, and TCRdb retained only in-frame sequences with V and J called. Part of the clones is not carried over; for the studies checked, unresolved V genes explain less than half of this, and the remainder is unexplained. V, J and clone size reflect that table, while D and trimming were determined from the DNA. For this sample, the table gives about 190,000 clones. 6.5% of the sample comes from the top ten.

V sheds 5 bases and J sheds 9 bases, leaving 13 bases between their ends. Reading the germline V gene (reference sequence) gives CDR1 MNHNY and CDR2 SVGAGI. Spanning cysteine to phenylalanine, the CDR3 consists of 12 amino acids. Only the CDR3 DNA stays, 36 bases, in frame from base 1. The source is a man aged 25 to 40 in good health and CMV-seronegative. The chain joins TRBV6-6 to TRBJ1-1, and TRBD1 may be the D gene, going by 5 matching bases. Sequences were obtained from PBMCs. The DNA reads as follows: TGTGCCAGCAGTCAGGGACTCGGGAAAGCTTTCTTT. It is translated as CASSQGLGKAFF.